Included here is one TCR beta chain sequence, with context. The antigen is undetermined. TCRdb's table, derived via immunoSEQ multiplex PCR, lists solely in-frame clones and lacks some. The repertoire holds 68,000 or so clones, with about three quarters as singletons. The germline V gene has CDR1 SEHNR and CDR2 FQNEAQ (reference sequence). Trimming took 2 bases from V and 1 from J, leaving 8 bases between them. The CDR3 contains 14 residues. The data are from a study of T cell responses to AZD1222 COVID-19 vaccine. Regarding the study as a whole: Only after the peak T cell response were repertoires sampled.

The chain has TRBV7-9 and TRBJ1-1; D not resolved. The receptor was derived from an adult in good health. The material was peripheral blood, obtained on day 0 of AZD1222 vaccination. The CDR3 region has the DNA TGTGCCAGCAGCTTATACGGCGGGAACACTGAAGCTTTCTTT. Its protein product is CASSLYGGNTEAFF.